These T cell receptor beta chains were read from a single sample in a study of T cells in Graves' hyperthyroidism and ophthalmopathy. TCRdb re-called the multiplex PCR reads with MiXCR, one entry per CDR3 protein. The data hold 250,000 to 400,000 distinct CDR3 sequences, with roughly 15% observed a single time. Sequencing used blood. The receptors derive from a woman aged 35 to 49 with Graves' ophthalmopathy. CDR3s include the opening cysteine and the closing phenylalanine or tryptophan. The order of the fields is J gene, CDR3 length, D gene, clone size, V gene, CDR3 DNA, CDR3 protein. D genes are given only for firm matches. The size entry is marked missing in some rows and otherwise reads once, few, many or a size class.

J: TRBJ2-2; length: 16; D: NA; size: NA; V: TRBV5-5; DNA: TGTGCCAGCAGCTTCATTGCAGGGGCGAACACCGGGGAGCTGTTTTTT; CDR3: CASSFIAGANTGELFF
J: TRBJ2-1; length: 17; D: TRBD2; size: many; V: TRBV6-1; DNA: TGTGCCAGCAGTGATGGACTAGCGGGGATAAACGTCAATGAGCAGTTCTTC; CDR3: CASSDGLAGINVNEQFF
J: TRBJ1-1; length: 13; D: NA; size: NA; V: TRBV5-1; DNA: TGCGCCAGCACCGGGACGGCGAACACTGAAGCTTTCTTT; CDR3: CASTGTANTEAFF
J: TRBJ2-7; length: 16; D: NA; size: many; V: TRBV29-1; DNA: TGCAGCGTGGCAGAAGAGTCGGGACCGCGGGTCTACGAGCAGTACTTC; CDR3: CSVAEESGPRVYEQYF
J: TRBJ1-2; length: 16; D: TRBD1; size: many; V: TRBV28; DNA: TGTGCCAGCAGTTTATTACAGGGGGCGCTTTGGATGGGCTACACCTTC; CDR3: CASSLLQGALWMGYTF
J: TRBJ2-7; length: 19; D: TRBD2; size: many; V: TRBV7-8; DNA: TGTGCCAGCAGCTTAGTCGTCGCGGGAGGAACCAACGCCGCCTACGAGCAGTACTTC; CDR3: CASSLVVAGGTNAAYEQYF
J: TRBJ1-1; length: 14; D: NA; size: many; V: TRBV15; DNA: TGTGCCACCAGCAGAGACAGGAAGAACACTGAAGCTTTCTTT; CDR3: CATSRDRKNTEAFF
J: TRBJ1-4; length: 13; D: NA; size: many; V: TRBV15; DNA: TGTGCCACCAGGGACCCAACTAATGAAAAACTGTTTTTT; CDR3: CATRDPTNEKLFF
J: TRBJ2-7; length: 15; D: NA; size: few; V: TRBV5-1; DNA: TGCGCCAGCAGCTCGGCGCCCAGGGGTGTCAACGAGCAGTACTTC; CDR3: CASSSAPRGVNEQYF
J: TRBJ1-2; length: 15; D: NA; size: few; V: TRBV5-1; DNA: TGCGCCAGCAGCTTGGATGTCAGGCAGGTCTATGGCTACACCTTC; CDR3: CASSLDVRQVYGYTF
J: TRBJ2-4; length: 20; D: TRBD2; size: NA; V: TRBV6-1; DNA: TGTGCCAGCAGTGAAGAGATGACTAGCGGGGGAGTAAAAGCCAAAAACATTCAGTACTTC; CDR3: CASSEEMTSGGVKAKNIQYF
J: TRBJ1-6; length: 14; D: TRBD1; size: few; V: TRBV9; DNA: TGTGCCAGCAGCGTCTTCCAGGGACAGTCACCCCTCCACTTT; CDR3: CASSVFQGQSPLHF
J: TRBJ1-2; length: 12; D: NA; size: few; V: TRBV9; DNA: TGTGCCAGCAGCGTTTACACCGGGGGCTACACCTTC; CDR3: CASSVYTGGYTF
J: TRBJ1-2; length: 12; D: NA; size: few; V: TRBV6-1; DNA: TGTGCCAGCGGACACTTAAACTATGGCTACACCTTC; CDR3: CASGHLNYGYTF
J: TRBJ1-2; length: 13; D: NA; size: many; V: TRBV20-1; DNA: TGCAGTGCCCAGGCCGGGGAGAGTTATGGCTACACCTTC; CDR3: CSAQAGESYGYTF
J: TRBJ2-2; length: 15; D: NA; size: NA; V: TRBV5-5; DNA: TGTGCCAGCAGCTTGGCCCTTTTTTGGGGCGGGGAGCTGTTTTTT; CDR3: CASSLALFWGGELFF
J: TRBJ2-4; length: 16; D: NA; size: few; V: TRBV12-3/TRBV12-4; DNA: TGTGCCAGCAGTTTAGAAGGTCCCTTAGCCAAAAACATTCAGTACTTC; CDR3: CASSLEGPLAKNIQYF
J: TRBJ1-5; length: 14; D: TRBD1; size: many; V: TRBV27; DNA: TGTGCCAGCAGTGATCAGGGGGGCAATCAGCCCCAGCATTTT; CDR3: CASSDQGGNQPQHF
J: TRBJ2-2; length: 15; D: TRBD1; size: NA; V: TRBV5-4; DNA: TGTGCCAGCAGCCCGGGACAGGGGGCCCCCGGGGAGCTGTTTTTT; CDR3: CASSPGQGAPGELFF
J: TRBJ1-2; length: 15; D: NA; size: many; V: TRBV28; DNA: TGTGCCAGCAGCTCTTTGGAGAGAGATGGCTATGGCTACACCTTC; CDR3: CASSSLERDGYGYTF
J: TRBJ1-1; length: 13; D: NA; size: many; V: TRBV19; DNA: TGTGCCAGTCGGTACAGGGAGGCCGCTGAAGCTTTCTTT; CDR3: CASRYREAAEAFF
J: TRBJ1-2; length: 12; D: TRBD1; size: many; V: TRBV20-1; DNA: TGCAGTGCTTCGGGACAGGGGATCGTCTACACCTTC; CDR3: CSASGQGIVYTF
J: TRBJ1-2; length: 11; D: NA; size: many; V: TRBV20-1; DNA: TGCAGTGCTCCTCAGGGTGGCGGCTACACCTTC; CDR3: CSAPQGGGYTF
J: TRBJ2-5; length: 12; D: NA; size: NA; V: TRBV20-1; DNA: TGCAGTGCTAGACCTGCCGGAGAGACCCAGTACTTC; CDR3: CSARPAGETQYF
J: TRBJ1-1; length: 20; D: TRBD1; size: many; V: TRBV20-1; DNA: TGCAGTGCTAGAGGCGGCCCACTTCTAAACAGGGGCACCGTCGTAGCTGAAGCTTTCTTT; CDR3: CSARGGPLLNRGTVVAEAFF
J: TRBJ2-4; length: 14; D: TRBD2; size: NA; V: TRBV3-1; DNA: TGTGCCAGCAGCCCCGGGGGGGACAAAAACATTCAGTACTTC; CDR3: CASSPGGDKNIQYF
J: TRBJ2-7; length: 13; D: NA; size: NA; V: TRBV6-5; DNA: TGTGCCAGCAGTGACTCTATGGTCTACGAGCAGTACTTC; CDR3: CASSDSMVYEQYF
J: TRBJ2-4; length: 16; D: TRBD2; size: many; V: TRBV7-2; DNA: TGTGCCAGCAGTCTCTCGGGTAGCGGGGGGGCCTTTATTCAGTACTTC; CDR3: CASSLSGSGGAFIQYF
J: TRBJ2-2; length: 16; D: NA; size: few; V: TRBV3-1; DNA: TGTGCCAGCAGCCAAGACAATCAAATAGGGGCCGGGGAGCTGTTTTTT; CDR3: CASSQDNQIGAGELFF
J: TRBJ2-7; length: 13; D: NA; size: many; V: TRBV12-3/TRBV12-4; DNA: TGTGCCAGCAGTACTACAGGGATCTACGAGCAGTACTTC; CDR3: CASSTTGIYEQYF
J: TRBJ1-5; length: 15; D: NA; size: NA; V: TRBV20-1; DNA: TGCAGTGCTAGAGATTGGATAGGGGTCGGACAGCCCCAGCATTTT; CDR3: CSARDWIGVGQPQHF
J: TRBJ2-7; length: 14; D: TRBD2; size: many; V: TRBV20-1; DNA: TGCAGTGCTAGATGGCGGGGGAGCTCCTACGAGCAGTACTTC; CDR3: CSARWRGSSYEQYF
J: TRBJ1-1; length: 14; D: NA; size: NA; V: TRBV10-3; DNA: TGTGCCATCAGTGAGTCAAGAAAGGGCGCTGAAGCTTTCTTT; CDR3: CAISESRKGAEAFF
J: TRBJ2-1; length: 15; D: NA; size: NA; V: TRBV7-8; DNA: TGTGCCAGCACCCCGTCGAACCCCTCCTACAATGAGCAGTTCTTC; CDR3: CASTPSNPSYNEQFF
J: TRBJ1-2; length: 13; D: NA; size: many; V: TRBV10-3; DNA: TGTGCCACCGGATCGCCTCTAAACTATGGCTACACCTTC; CDR3: CATGSPLNYGYTF
J: TRBJ1-1; length: 11; D: NA; size: many; V: TRBV12-3/TRBV12-4; DNA: TGTGCCAGCAGTGTCAGTCTGCAAGCTTTCTTT; CDR3: CASSVSLQAFF
J: TRBJ1-2; length: 14; D: NA; size: few; V: TRBV12-3/TRBV12-4; DNA: TGTGCCAGCAGTTTAAACGGAGGGCGTTATGGCTACACCTTC; CDR3: CASSLNGGRYGYTF
J: TRBJ2-1; length: 14; D: NA; size: NA; V: TRBV15; DNA: TGTGCCACCAGCAGAGAACATTTCTACAATGAGCAGTTCTTC; CDR3: CATSREHFYNEQFF
J: TRBJ1-1; length: 15; D: TRBD1; size: few; V: TRBV7-8; DNA: TGTGCCAGCAGCTTAGATAGGACAGGGTGGGGGGAAGCTTTCTTT; CDR3: CASSLDRTGWGEAFF
J: TRBJ1-3; length: 16; D: NA; size: NA; V: TRBV7-6; DNA: TGTGCCAGCAGCCTCAATGGTCTTTTGGGAGGAAACACCATATATTTT; CDR3: CASSLNGLLGGNTIYF
J: TRBJ2-5; length: 16; D: NA; size: NA; V: TRBV18; DNA: TGTGCCAGCTCGACCACCGGGGGGCACGGCAAAGAGACCCAGTACTTC; CDR3: CASSTTGGHGKETQYF
J: TRBJ2-7; length: 13; D: TRBD2; size: NA; V: TRBV14; DNA: TGTGCCAGCAGCCAAGTGGGACTAGGAGAGCAGTACTTC; CDR3: CASSQVGLGEQYF
J: TRBJ2-1; length: 14; D: TRBD2; size: many; V: TRBV27; DNA: TGTGCCAGCAGCGGACTAGCGGGAGTGCATGAGCAGTTCTTC; CDR3: CASSGLAGVHEQFF
J: TRBJ1-2; length: 13; D: TRBD1; size: few; V: TRBV29-1; DNA: TGCAGCGTGGGGGACAGGGGGCATGGTGGCTACACCTTC; CDR3: CSVGDRGHGGYTF
J: TRBJ2-1; length: 14; D: NA; size: many; V: TRBV7-9; DNA: TGTGCCAGCAGCTTAGTGACCGCCTACAATGAGCAGTTCTTC; CDR3: CASSLVTAYNEQFF
J: TRBJ1-6; length: 16; D: NA; size: NA; V: TRBV3-1; DNA: TGTGCCAGCAGCCAAACCTTAAGCTCCTATAATTCACCCCTCCACTTT; CDR3: CASSQTLSSYNSPLHF
J: TRBJ2-5; length: 14; D: NA; size: NA; V: TRBV24-1; DNA: TGTGCCACCAGTGATTTTACAGCCCAAGAGACCCAGTACTTC; CDR3: CATSDFTAQETQYF
J: TRBJ2-7; length: 14; D: TRBD2; size: many; V: TRBV11-2; DNA: TGTGCCAGCAGTTTGGGACTAGGATCCTACGAGCAGTACTTC; CDR3: CASSLGLGSYEQYF
J: TRBJ1-1; length: 14; D: NA; size: many; V: TRBV7-9; DNA: TGTGCCAGCAGTCAACAGGCCTTGAACACTGAAGCTTTCTTT; CDR3: CASSQQALNTEAFF
J: TRBJ2-3; length: 15; D: NA; size: many; V: TRBV12-5; DNA: TGTGCTAGTGGCCCCCATGGCCTGAGCACAGATACGCAGTATTTT; CDR3: CASGPHGLSTDTQYF
J: TRBJ2-7; length: 16; D: TRBD2; size: many; V: TRBV27; DNA: TGTGCCAGCAGTTTGAAAGGGACTAGCGGGGGCTACGAGCAGTACTTC; CDR3: CASSLKGTSGGYEQYF
J: TRBJ2-2; length: 13; D: TRBD2; size: few; V: TRBV19; DNA: TGTGCCATAGGGACTAGATCCACCGGGGAGCTGTTTTTT; CDR3: CAIGTRSTGELFF
J: TRBJ1-6; length: 16; D: NA; size: NA; V: TRBV19; DNA: TGTGCCAGTAGTCCAAAATCAGGGGCGGGTAATTCACCCCTCCACTTT; CDR3: CASSPKSGAGNSPLHF
J: TRBJ2-7; length: 15; D: TRBD1; size: few; V: TRBV28; DNA: TGTGCCAGCAGCCGTAAACCGGGACAGGGACACGAGCAGTACTTT; CDR3: CASSRKPGQGHEQYF
J: TRBJ2-2; length: 14; D: NA; size: many; V: TRBV27; DNA: TGTGCCAGCAGTTTATTACAGGGCACCGGGGAGCTGTTTTTT; CDR3: CASSLLQGTGELFF
J: TRBJ1-1; length: 15; D: NA; size: many; V: TRBV20-1; DNA: TGCAGTGCTAGTAGCAGGGTCCGGAGAAACACTGAAGCTTTCTTT; CDR3: CSASSRVRRNTEAFF
J: TRBJ2-5; length: 13; D: NA; size: once; V: TRBV19; DNA: TGTGCCAGTAGTATAGATCGGGGGGAGACCCAGTACTTC; CDR3: CASSIDRGETQYF
J: TRBJ2-7; length: 15; D: TRBD2; size: NA; V: TRBV7-8; DNA: TGTGCCAGCAGCTCTAGCGGGGCGCCACCTAAGGAGCAGTACTTC; CDR3: CASSSSGAPPKEQYF
J: TRBJ2-7; length: 15; D: TRBD1; size: many; V: TRBV6-5; DNA: TGTGCCAGCAGTTACACGACAGGGGGGGGGTACGAGCAGTACTTC; CDR3: CASSYTTGGGYEQYF